These 21 T cell receptor beta chains came from one sample sequenced in a study of T-cell reconstitution after alpha-beta-depleted transplantation in children. TCRbeta library preparation incorporated unique molecular identifiers. TCRdb fed the PCR reads into MiXCR, producing one record per CDR3 protein. The top ten hold around 4.1% of the sample, which has about 200,000 distinct CDR3 sequences, roughly 6.3% seen once. Sequenced here: PBMCs, sampled before TCRalphabeta/CD19-depleted stem cell transplant. The source is a girl under two years old with combined immunodeficiency, due to receive a stem cell transplant.

This clonotype was counted only a few times. This sequence joins TRBV3-1 and TRBJ2-1, with 9 bases fitting TRBD2. Trimming took 0 bases from V and 5 from J; bases not matched to a gene: 8. Germline V gene sequence: CDR1 LGHDT, CDR2 YNNKEL (reference sequence). The CDR3 spans 17 residues. CDR3 sequence: CASSQDLGGGGNNEQFF. The CDR3 bases are TGTGCCAGCAGCCAAGATCTCGGCGGGGGGGGTAACAATGAGCAGTTCTTC.

This clonotype was counted many times. The rearrangement links TRBV29-1 to TRBJ2-4, with TRBD1 as a possible D gene (5 bases). Trimming took 6 bases from V and 1 from J, leaving 16 bases between them. Per germline, CDR1 SQVTM and CDR2 ANQGSEA. This CDR3 contains 15 residues. The CDR3: CSVTHRLDAKNIQYF. DNA of the CDR3: TGCAGCGTGACTCACAGGTTGGACGCCAAAAACATTCAGTACTTC.

The table lists this clonotype with many counts. The chain links TRBV7-9 to TRBJ2-1; TRBD2 matches 10 bases. After removal of 5 bases from V and 5 bases from J, the junction contained 6 bases not matched to a gene. Germline CDR1 SEHNR, CDR2 FQNEAQ (reference sequence). The CDR3 runs to 15 residues. The CDR3 DNA reads TGTGCCAGCAGCCGGCGGACTAGCGGAAACAATGAGCAGTTCTTC. The encoded protein is CASSRRTSGNNEQFF.

This clonotype has a count of ten or more. V usage is TRBV19 and J usage is TRBJ1-6, with unresolved D. V shed 6 bases and J shed 7 bases, with 16 bases lying between them. This CDR3 region has 15 residues. Per the germline V gene, CDR1 is LNHDA and CDR2 is SQIVND (reference sequence). CDR3 DNA sequence: TGTGCCAGTAGCGTCGGCCTCGGGTCAAATTCACCCCTCCACTTT. Translating gives CASSVGLGSNSPLHF.

This clonotype was detected ten times or more. J is TRBJ2-3 and V is TRBV20-1; 11 bases agree with TRBD2. J was trimmed by 3 bases and V by 5 bases; bases with no gene match: 7. Germline loops: CDR1 DFQATT, CDR2 SNEGSKA (reference sequence). The CDR3 runs 15 residues. The CDR3 spells CSAAQLAGETDTQYF. CDR3 sequence (DNA): TGCAGTGCTGCTCAACTAGCGGGAGAGACAGATACGCAGTATTTT.

At least ten counts were recorded for this clonotype. This sequence joins TRBV28 and TRBJ2-3, with 8 nucleotides matching TRBD1. Per the germline V gene, CDR1 is MDHEN and CDR2 is SYDVKM. After removal of 4 bases from V and 3 bases from J, the junction contained 3 bases not matched to a gene. This CDR3 has 14 residues. As DNA, the CDR3 is TGTGCCAGCAGTTCTTACAGGGGGACAGATACGCAGTATTTT. Amino acids: CASSSYRGTDTQYF.

There are many counts of this clonotype. The chain is built from TRBV7-2 and TRBJ2-7; 7 bases map to TRBD2. This CDR3 has 14 residues. V gave up 1 base and J gave up 2 bases; unmatched junction bases: 2. Germline V CDR1 and CDR2: SGHTA, FQGNSA. The CDR3 reads CASSLERDTYEQYF. For the CDR3, the DNA is TGTGCCAGCAGCTTAGAGCGGGATACCTACGAGCAGTACTTC.

This clonotype has at least ten counts. The CDR3 region has the DNA TGCGCCAGCAGCTTGGATCAGTTGGGGCATAGCTCCTACAATGAGCAGTTCTTC. It is translated as CASSLDQLGHSSYNEQFF. This chain links TRBV5-1 with TRBJ2-1, with D possibly matching TRBD1 (5 bases). V lost 0 bases and J 0 bases, leaving 16 bases between the germline ends. This CDR3 is built from 18 residues. Looked up from germline, CDR1 is SGHRS and CDR2 is YFSETQ.

This clonotype was seen many times. The rearrangement links TRBV5-1 to TRBJ1-4; D gene uncertain. The ends were cut back, 4 bases at V and 5 bases at J, with 18 bases in the middle. The germline V gene has CDR1 SGHRS and CDR2 YFSETQ. The CDR3 contains 16 residues. CDR3 amino acids: CASSLNWNGVNEKLFF. CDR3 nucleotides: TGCGCCAGCAGCCTCAATTGGAATGGGGTAAATGAAAAACTGTTTTTT.

This clonotype was seen ten or more times. CDR3 protein: CASSLSPGGIGYTF. The CDR3 DNA reads TGTGCCAGCAGCTTAAGTCCAGGGGGGATCGGCTACACCTTC. This chain joins TRBV11-1 and TRBJ1-2, with 7 positions matching TRBD1. The CDR3 runs to 14 residues. The V segment lost 2 bases and the J segment 8 bases; nucleotides outside the gene matches: 8. Germline CDR1 SGHAT, CDR2 FQDESV (reference sequence). Complete variable domain (other parts from reference TRBV11-1 and TRBJ1-2): EAEVAQSPRYKITEKSQAVAFWCDPISGHATLYWYRQILGQGPELLVQFQDESVVDDSQLPKDRFSAERLKGVDSTLKIQPAELGDSAMYLCASSLSPGGIGYTFGSGTRLTVV.

This clonotype was detected once. A read error may be the cause here, since a much bigger clone is one base away. The chain recombines TRBV4-1 with TRBJ2-7; D ambiguous. CDR1 is MGHRA and CDR2 is YSYEKL in the germline V gene. The CDR3 consists of 14 residues. Trimming took 0 bases from V and 0 from J, leaving 6 bases between them. For the CDR3, the DNA is TGCGCCAGCAGCCAAGAGGGATTCTCCTACGAGCAGTACTTC. It translates to CASSQEGFSYEQYF.

Ten or more counts support this clonotype. The J gene is TRBJ2-1, the V gene TRBV29-1; 10 bases line up with TRBD1. Germline CDR1 SQVTM, CDR2 ANQGSEA. V shed 4 bases and J 5 bases; nucleotides not matched to a gene: 5. This CDR3 region has 14 residues. Here the CDR3 reads CSVGDRGAHNEQFF. The CDR3 DNA sequence: TGCAGCGTTGGGGACAGGGGCGCCCACAATGAGCAGTTCTTC.

This clonotype was observed at least ten times. J is TRBJ2-7 and V is TRBV4-2, with D tentatively TRBD1 (5 bases). Trimming took off 2 bases at V and 3 bases at J, with 17 bases between the two ends. CDR3 length: 16 amino acids. Germline loops: CDR1 LGHNA, CDR2 YNFKEQ. The DNA for the CDR3 is TGTGCCAGCAGCCAATCCAACGGGCAGGGCCGCTACGAGCAGTACTTC. The encoded protein is CASSQSNGQGRYEQYF.

Written as DNA, the CDR3 is TGTGCCAGCAGCGCTTACGACGGGACAGGGTATAATTCACCCCTCCACTTT. This sequence encodes CASSAYDGTGYNSPLHF. The chain combines TRBV9 with TRBJ1-6; 9 bases align to TRBD1. This CDR3 comprises 17 residues. V was pared by 3 bases and J by 4 bases, with 8 bases of the junction left unmatched. CDR1 is SGDLS and CDR2 is YYNGEE in the germline V gene. Full variable domain (rest looked up from reference TRBV9 and TRBJ1-6): DSGVTQTPKHLITATGQRVTLRCSPRSGDLSVYWYQQSLDQGLQFLIQYYNGEERAKGNILERFSAQQFPDLHSELNLSSLELGDSALYFCASSAYDGTGYNSPLHFGNGTRLTVT.

A few counts support this clonotype. The gene calls are TRBV7-2 and TRBJ2-2; D call uncertain. Per the germline V gene, CDR1 is SGHTA and CDR2 is FQGNSA. The CDR3 consists of 16 residues. Trimming took off 2 bases at V and 5 bases at J, with 15 bases between the two ends. CDR3 coding DNA: TGTGCCAGCAGCTTATCCCTAGGAGCACTAACCGGGGAGCTGTTTTTT. Translated: CASSLSLGALTGELFF.

Concerning this clonotype: A much bigger clone sits one base away, suggesting this may be a read error. The chain carries TRBV7-9 and TRBJ2-5; D perhaps matches TRBD2 (6 bases). Germline assignment: CDR1 SEHNR and CDR2 FQNEAQ (reference sequence). V dropped 4 bases and J dropped 5 bases, with 17 bases sitting between them. CDR3 length: 15 amino acids. The CDR3 loop is CASSSGGAGRETQYF. The CDR3 DNA follows: TGTGCCAGCAGCTCCGGTGGGGCAGGGAGGGAGACCCAGTACTTC. Full variable domain (rest looked up from reference TRBV7-9 and TRBJ2-5): DTGVSQNPRHKITKRGQNVTFRCDPISEHNRLYWYRQTLGQGPEFLTYFQNEAQLEKSRLLSDRFSAERPKGSFSTLEIQRTEQGDSAMYLCASSSGGAGRETQYFGPGTRLLVL.

This clonotype has a count of ten or more. The J gene is TRBJ1-5, the V gene TRBV12-3 or TRBV12-4; 8 bases agree with TRBD1. V gave up 5 bases and J gave up 4 bases; unmatched junction bases: 7. This CDR3 has 15 residues. CDR3 region: CASSPLDRVNQPQHF. The CDR3 DNA is TGTGCCAGCAGTCCCCTGGACAGGGTTAATCAGCCCCAGCATTTT.

The chain uses TRBV7-2 and TRBJ2-5; tentatively, D is TRBD2 (5 bases). This CDR3 region has 16 residues. Germline CDR1 is SGHTA and CDR2 is FQGNSA. The V gene lost 8 bases and the J gene lost 1 base, with 20 bases spanning the gap. CDR3 region: CASGSRRGSFQETQYF. CDR3 DNA sequence: TGTGCCAGCGGCTCTCGACGGGGAAGTTTCCAAGAGACCCAGTACTTC.

Ten or more counts support this clonotype. This chain connects TRBV20-1 to TRBJ2-5, with 11 bases lining up with TRBD2. The germline gives CDR1 DFQATT, CDR2 SNEGSKA (reference sequence). The CDR3 has 16 residues. The ends lost 5 bases at V and 4 bases at J; junction bases unmatched: 12. The CDR3 loop reads CSASSNSGRAAETQYF. The CDR3 nucleotides read TGCAGTGCTTCCTCAAATAGCGGGAGGGCGGCAGAGACCCAGTACTTC.

As to this clonotype: A read error may be the cause here, since a much bigger clone is one base away. As the CDR3 is not closed by the conserved phenylalanine or tryptophan, this likely results from a read error. The DNA is omitted, as the CDR3 cannot be located on it reliably, and the CDR3 follows TCRdb's listing. The V call is TRBV12-3 or TRBV12-4, the J call TRBJ2-7; the table names TRBD1, a call not compared with the DNA. The CDR3 sequence runs 13 residues, both termini included. The CDR3 protein is CASSFGPPGQVEI.

In its sample, this clonotype was seen a few times. The rearrangement joins TRBV9 to TRBJ2-2; 14 bases line up with TRBD2. The CDR3 has 17 amino acids. The V and J ends lost 3 bases and 4 bases, in that order; junction bases with no gene match: 5. Germline-derived CDR1 and CDR2 are SGDLS and YYNGEE. CDR3: CASSARLAGGPTGELFF. Written as DNA, the CDR3 is TGTGCCAGCAGCGCACGACTAGCGGGGGGGCCCACCGGGGAGCTGTTTTTT.